The rows below give T cell receptor beta chains drawn from one sample of a study of OX40 agonist ivuxolimab in advanced cancers. Profiling relied on immunoSEQ multiplex PCR, and the TCRdb table lists in-frame clones only, not all of them. Of more than 65,000 clones in the sample, around 84% were seen once. The sequences come from CD4+ or CD8+ T cells sorted from blood, collected in a trial of the OX40 agonist ivuxolimab. The source of these receptors is an adult with an advanced solid tumor such as melanoma, head and neck, liver or kidney cancer. Each CDR3 is given with its conserved first and last residue. A D gene is named only where the DNA matches it firmly. Size values are once, few and many counts, or a class for expanded clones, and some rows have none.

j_call: TRBJ1-6; clone_size: .; v_call: TRBV28; d_call: .; cdr3_aa: CASRTAGYNSPLHF; cdr3_nt: TGTGCCAGCAGGACAGCCGGCTATAATTCACCCCTCCACTTT
j_call: TRBJ2-7; clone_size: few; v_call: TRBV10-3; d_call: TRBD1; cdr3_aa: CAISESATGGGTNEQYF; cdr3_nt: TGTGCCATCAGTGAGTCTGCGACAGGGGGGGGTACCAACGAGCAGTACTTC
j_call: TRBJ2-7; clone_size: .; v_call: TRBV7-8; d_call: TRBD1; cdr3_aa: CASSWGAGGRLEQYF; cdr3_nt: TGTGCCAGCAGCTGGGGGGCAGGGGGCCGCCTAGAGCAGTACTTC
j_call: TRBJ2-3; clone_size: once; v_call: TRBV2; d_call: .; cdr3_aa: CASSDGPPDTQYF; cdr3_nt: TGTGCCAGCAGCGACGGACCGCCGGATACGCAGTATTTT
j_call: TRBJ1-2; clone_size: .; v_call: TRBV2; d_call: .; cdr3_aa: CASSAQGDYGYTF; cdr3_nt: TGTGCCAGCAGTGCCCAGGGTGACTATGGCTACACCTTC
j_call: TRBJ2-1; clone_size: .; v_call: TRBV27; d_call: TRBD2; cdr3_aa: CASGRLAGGTGNEQFF; cdr3_nt: TGTGCCAGTGGGCGACTAGCGGGAGGCACTGGGAATGAGCAGTTCTTC
j_call: TRBJ2-3; clone_size: .; v_call: TRBV21-1; d_call: .; cdr3_aa: CASSKLRSPSTDTQYF; cdr3_nt: TGTGCCAGCAGCAAACTGCGAAGTCCAAGCACAGATACGCAGTATTTT
j_call: TRBJ2-6; clone_size: once; v_call: TRBV9; d_call: .; cdr3_aa: CASSSLGGRLFSGANVLTF; cdr3_nt: TGTGCCAGCAGCTCCCTAGGAGGCAGGTTGTTCTCTGGGGCCAACGTCCTGACTTTC
j_call: TRBJ1-3; clone_size: .; v_call: TRBV6-1; d_call: .; cdr3_aa: CASSEWSRGNTIYF; cdr3_nt: TGTGCCAGCAGTGAATGGTCGCGGGGAAACACCATATATTTT
j_call: TRBJ2-5; clone_size: once; v_call: TRBV11-2; d_call: .; cdr3_aa: CASSIRRAETQYF; cdr3_nt: TGTGCCAGCAGCATACGTCGGGCGGAGACCCAGTACTTC
j_call: TRBJ1-1; clone_size: .; v_call: TRBV2; d_call: .; cdr3_aa: CASSWGAGTLDTEAFF; cdr3_nt: TGTGCCAGCAGTTGGGGGGCAGGTACGTTGGACACTGAAGCTTTCTTT
j_call: TRBJ2-1; clone_size: .; v_call: TRBV6-1; d_call: .; cdr3_aa: CASSGIGSFNEQFF; cdr3_nt: TGTGCCAGCAGTGGCATAGGGTCCTTCAATGAGCAGTTCTTC
j_call: TRBJ2-5; clone_size: .; v_call: TRBV28; d_call: TRBD2; cdr3_aa: CASSLWRGARETQYF; cdr3_nt: TGTGCCAGCAGTTTATGGCGGGGGGCGCGGGAGACCCAGTACTTC
j_call: TRBJ2-7; clone_size: .; v_call: TRBV18; d_call: TRBD2; cdr3_aa: CASSRSAGDNEQYF; cdr3_nt: TGTGCCAGCTCACGATCCGCGGGAGACAACGAGCAGTACTTC
j_call: TRBJ2-3; clone_size: .; v_call: TRBV9; d_call: TRBD2; cdr3_aa: CASSPGTSGKSTDTQYF; cdr3_nt: TGTGCCAGCAGTCCCGGGACTAGCGGTAAGAGCACAGATACGCAGTATTTT
j_call: TRBJ1-4; clone_size: .; v_call: TRBV18; d_call: .; cdr3_aa: CASSPSGNGANEKLFF; cdr3_nt: TGTGCCAGCTCGCCATCAGGGAACGGGGCTAATGAAAAACTGTTTTTT
j_call: TRBJ2-7; clone_size: .; v_call: TRBV7-2; d_call: TRBD1; cdr3_aa: CASSLATGGLYEQYF; cdr3_nt: TGTGCCAGCAGCTTAGCGACAGGGGGCCTCTACGAGCAGTACTTC
j_call: TRBJ2-3; clone_size: .; v_call: TRBV4-2; d_call: TRBD2; cdr3_aa: CASSQEVAGAPTDTQYF; cdr3_nt: TGTGCCAGCAGCCAAGAGGTAGCGGGGGCCCCCACAGATACGCAGTATTTT
j_call: TRBJ1-1; clone_size: once; v_call: TRBV2; d_call: .; cdr3_aa: CASSKLPGTVEAFF; cdr3_nt: TGTGCCAGCAGTAAGCTTCCAGGGACCGTTGAAGCTTTCTTT
j_call: TRBJ1-1; clone_size: .; v_call: TRBV21-1; d_call: .; cdr3_aa: CASSTLDRGRDTEAFF; cdr3_nt: TGTGCCAGCAGCACTTTGGACAGGGGGCGCGACACTGAAGCTTTCTTT
j_call: TRBJ1-1; clone_size: .; v_call: TRBV29-1; d_call: .; cdr3_aa: CSVVSPVNTEAFF; cdr3_nt: TGCAGCGTTGTGTCCCCCGTTAACACTGAAGCTTTCTTT
j_call: TRBJ1-1; clone_size: .; v_call: TRBV28; d_call: .; cdr3_aa: CASSYAYTEAFF; cdr3_nt: TGTGCCAGCAGCTACGCTTACACTGAAGCTTTCTTT
j_call: TRBJ1-2; clone_size: .; v_call: TRBV4-3; d_call: TRBD1; cdr3_aa: CASSQAGDSTLYGYTF; cdr3_nt: TGCGCCAGCAGCCAAGCCGGGGACAGCACCCTCTATGGCTACACCTTC
j_call: TRBJ2-7; clone_size: once; v_call: TRBV19; d_call: TRBD2; cdr3_aa: CASSRLAGPYEQYF; cdr3_nt: TGTGCCAGTAGTCGACTAGCGGGGCCCTACGAGCAGTACTTC
j_call: TRBJ2-7; clone_size: .; v_call: TRBV5-5; d_call: .; cdr3_aa: CASSTDGLNSYEQYF; cdr3_nt: TGTGCCAGCAGTACCGACGGCCTTAATTCCTACGAGCAGTACTTC
j_call: TRBJ1-6; clone_size: .; v_call: TRBV30; d_call: TRBD1; cdr3_aa: CAWRYTGQGGSPLHF; cdr3_nt: TGTGCCTGGAGATACACTGGACAGGGGGGTTCACCCCTCCACTTT
j_call: TRBJ2-7; clone_size: .; v_call: TRBV5-6; d_call: TRBD2; cdr3_aa: CASSSGGSYEQYF; cdr3_nt: TGTGCCAGCAGCTCGGGGGGGTCCTACGAGCAGTACTTC
j_call: TRBJ1-2; clone_size: .; v_call: TRBV2; d_call: .; cdr3_aa: CASISDRVNYGYTF; cdr3_nt: TGTGCCAGCATTTCTGACAGAGTCAACTATGGCTACACCTTC
j_call: TRBJ1-1; clone_size: .; v_call: TRBV5-5; d_call: .; cdr3_aa: CASSHSGIAEAFF; cdr3_nt: TGTGCCAGCAGCCACTCTGGTATCGCTGAAGCTTTCTTT
j_call: TRBJ2-7; clone_size: .; v_call: TRBV2; d_call: .; cdr3_aa: CASSAQEFSYEQYF; cdr3_nt: TGTGCCAGCAGTGCACAGGAGTTCTCCTACGAGCAGTACTTC